The clone carrying this T cell receptor beta chain was counted between two and nine times. Its antigen is not identified. The source of the sample is a study of blood T cells in healthy people across ages. Whole-study context: Capturing about one barcoded beta molecule per two T cells was achieved by template switching.

The study's findings and limits: The lack of PBMC sorting stopped any conclusive naive versus antigen-experienced comparison.

Alongside a J-beta primer mix, a sample-barcoded 5' primer served in a second PCR lasting roughly 7 to 11 cycles. TCRdb ran MiXCR on the 5' RACE reads and lists one entry per CDR3 protein. This sample has roughly 2 million distinct CDR3 sequences, with around half found just once. Germline CDR1 is DFQATT and CDR2 is SNEGSKA (reference sequence). V shed 2 bases, J shed 0 bases, and the junction held 6 bases outside the gene matches. The CDR3 has 15 amino acids. This chain links TRBV20-1 with TRBJ1-2; 7 bases line up with TRBD1. Sequenced sample: blood. The sequence came from a woman aged 35 to 49 in good health. The CDR3 DNA reads TGCAGTGCTAGAACGGGACAGCCGACTAACTATGGCTACACCTTC. Translated: CSARTGQPTNYGYTF.